Detailed here is one TCR beta chain. The data were taken from a study of T cell repertoires in cytomegalovirus infection. CDR1 is DFQATT, CDR2 SNEGSKA, per germline (reference sequence). The CDR3 spans 13 residues. V was pared by 0 bases and J by 8 bases, with 13 bases between. MiXCR, applied by TCRdb to the reads, yields one record per CDR3 protein. The sample consists of 400,000 or so distinct CDR3 sequences, about a sixth of them appearing once. The sequencing sample was made of PBMCs. The chain carries TRBV20-1 and TRBJ1-2; D ambiguous. The source is a human donor in good health (CMV status not recorded). Some clones in this sample may be carry-over from other donors' samples. This CDR3 reads CSARDLAHGGYTF. DNA of the CDR3: TGCAGTGCTAGAGATTTGGCCCATGGAGGCTACACCTTC.